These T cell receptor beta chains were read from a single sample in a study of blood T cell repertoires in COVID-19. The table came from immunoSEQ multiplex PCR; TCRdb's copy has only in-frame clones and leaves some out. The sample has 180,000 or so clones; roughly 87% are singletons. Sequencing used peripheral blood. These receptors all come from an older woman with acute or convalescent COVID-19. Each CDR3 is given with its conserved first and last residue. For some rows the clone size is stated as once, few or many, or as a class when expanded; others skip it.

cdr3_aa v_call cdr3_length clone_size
CSASGPGGNTIYF TRBV20-1 13 NA
CASSLRGDTEAFF TRBV5-1 13 NA
CASSTAGGRAYEQYF TRBV19 15 NA
CASSSGSDITNSPLHF TRBV5-1 16 NA
CAISESDIDRVDQPQHF TRBV10-3 17 NA
CASSSHGGAGNTIYF TRBV6-5 15 NA
CASSVGQGRNTIYF TRBV9 14 NA
CASSNSLPGTGRILAKNIQYF TRBV21-1 21 NA
CASSIQGQADYGYTF TRBV28 15 NA
CASNKQGSGNTIYF TRBV9 14 NA
CAWKRFTDTQYF TRBV30 12 NA
CASSQDPPRSSYSYEQYF TRBV4-2 18 NA
CAISVGGSYSNQPQHF TRBV10-3 16 NA
CASSQDSQGGIRKLFF TRBV4-3 16 NA
CASSEISYYGYTF TRBV2 13 once
CASSFQRENTGELFF TRBV18 15 NA
CASSSRTGSGYTF TRBV27 13 NA
CASSGRQGVRNQPQHF TRBV19 16 few
CASSLEWNEQYF TRBV28 12 NA
CASGQDLSSYNSPLHF TRBV19 16 NA
CASSPGSGDNSPLHF TRBV18 15 NA
CSVAREWGLNEQFF TRBV29-1 14 few
CASSEFTPNTEAFF TRBV2 14 once
CASSRGGASYEQYF TRBV6-2/TRBV6-3 14 NA
CASSLSGGSYGYTF TRBV5-1 14 NA
CAWTLLRGQGPNYNSPLHF TRBV30 19 NA
CASSPKQGAGEAFF TRBV18 14 NA
CASSLQGLGYYEQYF TRBV7-2 15 NA
CASSLYGSYNSPLHF TRBV27 15 few
CASSQDRVSGRGYTF TRBV3-1/TRBV3-2 15 few
CASSPYRTGSGNTIYF TRBV5-1 16 NA
CASSRDRSTYGYTF TRBV5-4 14 NA
CSVGQAGTEAFF TRBV29-1 12 NA
CSVAGLANTGELFF TRBV29-1 14 NA
CASKSPGTGGEQYF TRBV28 14 few
CASGLGLAGPNEQFF TRBV12-5 15 NA
CASSQSQGTEAFF TRBV4-2 13 NA
CASSSAGDGETQYF TRBV7-9 14 NA
CASTLEGGEYNTIYF TRBV7-8 15 NA
CASSLKGYEQYF TRBV28 12 NA
CASSLGRGSGDTDTQYF TRBV13 17 few
CASRPTGSNQPQHF TRBV6-5 14 once
CASSFLQTEKLFF TRBV7-2 13 NA
CASRLGGSYNEQFF TRBV28 14 few
CASSPLAGSYNEQFF TRBV19 15 NA
CASSYGTGGLVTYNEQFF TRBV11-2 18 few
CASSPTGSYGYTF TRBV28 13 NA
CASSYWANTEAFF TRBV6-2/TRBV6-3 13 NA
CASSEEAGPISYNSPLHF TRBV6-1 18 NA
CASSPPGGGRNEAFF TRBV18 15 NA
CASYGQGRTDTQYF TRBV5-1 14 NA
CASRAGTVNTEAFF TRBV5-1 14 NA
CSEGETGGVDTQYF TRBV29-1 14 NA
CASKPTGQETQYF TRBV5-1 13 NA
CAISSDLAGVRETQYF TRBV28 16 once
CASSSEIGQFF TRBV7-9 11 NA
CASSLSGQGNSPLHF TRBV27 15 NA